The 27 T cell receptor beta chains given below trace back to one sample, sequenced in a study of blood T cell repertoires in COVID-19. Using immunoSEQ multiplex PCR, the repertoire was profiled, and TCRdb retains in-frame clones only, with some absent. The sample has some 170,000 clones; 87% are singletons. Material for sequencing was peripheral blood. These receptors were obtained from a woman aged 50 to 65 with acute or convalescent COVID-19.

The chain joins TRBV7-9 to TRBJ1-4; 9 bases are shared with TRBD1. Germline V CDR1 and CDR2: SEHNR, FQNEAQ (reference sequence). J lost 0 bases, V lost 5 bases, and 10 bases had no gene match. The CDR3 runs to 18 residues. The CDR3 DNA sequence: TGTGCCAGCAGCCGTTGGCGGGGACAGGGTGCAACTAATGAAAAACTGTTTTTT. Its translation: CASSRWRGQGATNEKLFF.

The V call is TRBV5-6, the J call TRBJ1-1, with D tentatively TRBD1 (5 bases). CDR3 size: 13 residues. Trimming removed 2 bases from V and 5 bases from J, with 10 bases in between. Per the germline V gene, CDR1 is SGHDT and CDR2 is YYEEEE. CDR3 nucleotides: TGTGCCAGCAGCTTCCAGGGTCCAACTGAAGCTTTCTTT. It codes for CASSFQGPTEAFF.

V is TRBV6-1 and J is TRBJ1-4; 7 bases line up with TRBD1. V dropped 3 bases and J dropped 4; count of bases not matched to a gene: 5. The CDR3 is 15 residues long. Germline CDR1 is MNHNS and CDR2 is SASEGT. The CDR3 DNA reads TGTGCCAGCAGTGACAGGGGACAGATTAATGAAAAACTGTTTTTT. This sequence encodes CASSDRGQINEKLFF.

The sample holds one count of this clone. The V gene is TRBV29-1, the J gene TRBJ2-2; 12 bases are a match to TRBD1. There are 15 residues in the CDR3. J was trimmed by 11 bases and V by 0 bases; bases with no gene match: 7. Germline values: CDR1 SQVTM, CDR2 ANQGSEA. This chain's CDR3 is CSVEEGTGGLIELFF. The CDR3 DNA is TGCAGCGTTGAAGAAGGGACAGGGGGCTTGATAGAGCTGTTTTTT.

This clone was found once. The chain uses TRBV6-5 and TRBJ2-5, with a possible D match to TRBD1 (6 bases). V dropped 6 bases and J dropped 5 bases, with 19 bases sitting between them. The CDR3 covers 15 residues. CDR1 is MNHEY and CDR2 is SVGAGI in the germline V gene. The CDR3 nucleotides read TGTGCCAGCAGCCCGGGGACAACGGGGCGGGAGACCCAGTACTTC. Encoded protein: CASSPGTTGRETQYF.

Only one count was recorded for this clone. The chain has TRBV19 and TRBJ2-2, with 10 bases matching TRBD1. The CDR3 totals 16 residues. Germline values: CDR1 LNHDA, CDR2 SQIVND (reference sequence). Trimming took 7 bases from V and 5 from J; bases not matched to a gene: 10. The CDR3 here is CASNPRDRGGTGELFF. As DNA, the CDR3 is TGTGCCAGTAACCCCCGGGACAGGGGTGGGACCGGGGAGCTGTTTTTT.

V and J are TRBV7-2 and TRBJ2-3, with a weak D call TRBD2 (5 bases). This CDR3 contains 17 residues. V lost 0 bases and J lost 4, with 17 bases in between. Germline V gene data show CDR1 as SGHTA and CDR2 as FQGNSA. CDR3 protein: CASSLAHLAVGPDTQYF. In DNA, the CDR3 is TGTGCCAGCAGCTTAGCGCATCTAGCTGTAGGTCCAGATACGCAGTATTTT.

The rearrangement joins TRBV7-2 to TRBJ2-6; TRBD2 matches 7 bases. Germline assignment: CDR1 SGHTA and CDR2 FQGNSA. This CDR3 has 16 residues. J gave up 0 bases and V 1 base, and 0 bases lay outside the gene matches. CDR3 sequence reads: CASSLGGGSGANVLTF. CDR3 nucleotides: TGTGCCAGCAGCTTAGGCGGGGGCTCTGGGGCCAACGTCCTGACTTTC.

The rearrangement links TRBV9 to TRBJ1-1; D is ambiguous. The CDR3 is 14 amino acids. Looked up from germline, CDR1 is SGDLS and CDR2 is YYNGEE. V shed 0 bases and J shed 1 base, with 7 bases lying between them. This CDR3 is CASSVGHQNTEAFF. The DNA for the CDR3 is TGTGCCAGCAGCGTAGGACACCAGAACACTGAAGCTTTCTTT.

The V gene is TRBV12-5, the J gene TRBJ2-2, with D possibly being TRBD2 (6 bases). V lost 0 bases, J lost 0 bases, and 14 bases lay in between. Germline V gene sequence: CDR1 LGHNT, CDR2 FRNRAP. The CDR3 length is 18 residues. The CDR3 DNA follows: TGTGCTAGTGGTTTGGTACTGGCGGGAACTACGAACACCGGGGAGCTGTTTTTT. Translating it yields CASGLVLAGTTNTGELFF.

The chain couples TRBV21-1 to TRBJ1-3. TRBV21-1 represents a pseudogene. CDR3 length: 15 residues. The CDR3 DNA is TGTGCCAGCAGCAAAGAGCGGGGTTCTGGAAACACCATATATTTT. As protein: CASSKERGSGNTIYF.

CDR3 region: CASSLGYGGAGANVLTF. The CDR3 region has the DNA TGCGCCAGCAGCCTCGGGTATGGGGGCGCGGGGGCCAACGTCCTGACTTTC. The chain combines TRBV5-1 with TRBJ2-6; a weak D match, TRBD1 (6 bases). Germline CDR1 and CDR2: SGHRS and YFSETQ. CDR3 size: 17 residues. Trimming pared 4 bases from V and 4 bases from J, leaving 18 bases between.

The chain links TRBV24-1 to TRBJ2-2; D may be TRBD1 (7 bases). The germline V and J ends were trimmed by 5 bases and 9 bases, with 15 bases remaining between them. This CDR3 is 14 amino acids long. In germline, CDR1 is KGHDR, CDR2 SFDVKD. CDR3 amino acids: CATSASQGGRELFF. DNA for the CDR3: TGTGCCACCAGTGCCTCCCAGGGGGGCCGGGAGCTGTTTTTT.

The rearrangement uses TRBV27 and TRBJ1-2, with 9 bases matching TRBD1. The CDR3 length is 15 residues. CDR1 and CDR2 from the germline V gene are MNHEY and SMNVEV (reference sequence). V lost 6 bases, J lost 4 bases, and 9 bases stayed unmatched. The CDR3 coding sequence is TGTGCCAGCAGCCTAGGACAGGGGACTGTCTATGGCTACACCTTC. Amino acids: CASSLGQGTVYGYTF.

J is TRBJ2-3 and V is TRBV10-3; unclear D gene. The CDR3 spans 15 residues. Trimming removed 2 bases at V and 0 bases at J, with 9 bases between. CDR1 is ENHRY and CDR2 is SYGVKD in the germline V gene. CDR3: CAISETTSSTDTQYF. The CDR3 DNA reads TGTGCCATCAGTGAGACTACCTCTAGCACAGATACGCAGTATTTT.

V gene TRBV21-1 combines with J gene TRBJ1-5. TRBV21-1 represents a pseudogene. The CDR3 has 14 residues. Written as DNA, the CDR3 is TGTGCCAGCAGCAAATTAAGGGAGCATCAGCCCCAGCATTTT. This translates into CASSKLREHQPQHF.

The rearrangement joins TRBV4-1 to TRBJ2-3, with D possibly being TRBD2 (6 bases). V shed 3 bases and J shed 0 bases, with 10 bases lying between them. CDR3 length: 15 amino acids. Germline CDR1 and CDR2: MGHRA and YSYEKL. The CDR3 loop reads CASSHLAASTDTQYF. The CDR3 DNA reads TGCGCCAGCAGCCATTTAGCGGCTAGCACAGATACGCAGTATTTT.

Only one count was recorded for this clone. The chain uses TRBV24-1 and TRBJ2-7; 7 bases fit TRBD1. CDR3 length: 15 residues. CDR1 and CDR2 (germline): KGHDR, SFDVKD. V dropped 4 bases and J dropped 1; count of bases not matched to a gene: 6. The CDR3 region is CATSEGGDNSYEQYF. CDR3 bases: TGTGCCACCAGTGAAGGGGGCGACAATTCCTACGAGCAGTACTTC.

The sample holds a few counts of this clone. The chain uses TRBV20-1 and TRBJ2-7, with 8 bases lining up with TRBD2. The CDR3 consists of 11 residues. In germline, CDR1 is DFQATT, CDR2 SNEGSKA (reference sequence). With V trimmed by 5 bases and J by 8 bases, 5 bases remained unmatched. The CDR3 DNA is TGCAGTGCTTACAAGCGGGAGAAGCAGTACTTC. The encoded protein is CSAYKREKQYF.

The chain links TRBV5-1 to TRBJ2-3; 8 bases are a match to TRBD1. Germline trimming cut 0 bases from V and 2 bases from J; bases unmatched to any gene: 2. The CDR3 covers 15 residues. Looked up from germline, CDR1 is SGHRS and CDR2 is YFSETQ. The CDR3 protein is CASSLGGQATDTQYF. In DNA, the CDR3 is TGCGCCAGCAGCTTGGGGGGACAGGCCACAGATACGCAGTATTTT.

The genes are TRBV7-2 and TRBJ1-2; the D is unclear. V was trimmed by 5 bases and J by 6 bases, leaving 19 bases between them. The CDR3 is made up of 15 amino acids. Germline CDR1 is SGHTA and CDR2 is FQGNSA. The chain's CDR3 is CASSISGGYSDGYTF. For the CDR3, the DNA is TGTGCCAGCAGCATTAGCGGCGGATACAGTGATGGCTACACCTTC.

This clone has only one observation. The genes are TRBV27 and TRBJ2-7; D is uncertain. The germline V gene has CDR1 MNHEY and CDR2 SMNVEV (reference sequence). Deletions cut 5 bases from V and 2 bases from J, with 10 bases between. The CDR3 is 13 residues long. The CDR3 spells CASSLLPTYEQYF. CDR3 bases: TGTGCCAGCAGTCTCCTACCCACCTACGAGCAGTACTTC.

The genes are TRBV9 and TRBJ1-4; D uncertain. The CDR3 is made up of 15 amino acids. CDR1 and CDR2 from the germline V gene are SGDLS and YYNGEE. With 0 bases removed from V and 5 bases from J, the gap between germline ends came to 11 bases. The CDR3 protein is CASSVVGVGNEKLFF. CDR3 nucleotides: TGTGCCAGCAGCGTAGTCGGGGTGGGAAATGAAAAACTGTTTTTT.

DNA for the CDR3: TGTGCCAGCAGCCAAGATCGGTCTAGGTCACCCCTCCACTTT. It encodes CASSQDRSRSPLHF. The chain joins TRBV14 to TRBJ1-6; D is unclear. The germline gives CDR1 SGHDN, CDR2 FVKESK. Trimming stripped 0 bases from V and 10 bases from J, with 10 bases between. This CDR3 has 14 amino acids.

This rearrangement joins TRBV6-2 or TRBV6-3 to TRBJ1-2; D remains ambiguous. The CDR3 length is 13 residues. The V end was cut by 0 bases, the J end by 4 bases, with 6 bases between. Germline CDR1 and CDR2: MNHEY and SVGEGT. The CDR3 DNA follows: TGTGCCAGCAGTTACTCGAGAAGCTATGGCTACACCTTC. Amino acid sequence: CASSYSRSYGYTF.

The chain is built from TRBV4-1 and TRBJ1-1; D unclear. The V end lost 4 bases, the J end lost 6 bases, and 15 bases lay between the germline ends. The CDR3 is 14 amino acids. Germline V gives CDR1 MGHRA, CDR2 YSYEKL. CDR3: CASSPQTGFPEAFF. Written as DNA, the CDR3 is TGCGCCAGCAGCCCCCAAACGGGGTTTCCTGAAGCTTTCTTT.

This clone was detected a few times. V usage is TRBV10-2 and J usage is TRBJ1-1, with 11 bases identical to TRBD1. Germline V gives CDR1 WSHSY, CDR2 SAAADI. CDR3 length: 13 residues. The V segment lost 6 bases and the J segment 5 bases; nucleotides outside the gene matches: 2. The CDR3 sequence: CASRGTGGTEAFF. Written as DNA, the CDR3 is TGCGCCAGCAGAGGGACAGGGGGGACTGAAGCTTTCTTT.